These 29 T cell receptor beta chains were all obtained from the same sample, sequenced in a study of spatial heterogeneity in lung cancer. TCRdb analysed the 5' RACE reads with MiXCR anew, one entry per CDR3 protein. The sample lists some 120,000 distinct CDR3 sequences; 10% to 15% were seen once. The time point: blood at routine non-recurrence follow-up after resection. The study sequenced unsorted whole RNA from tumor, nontumor lung or frozen PBMC. The specimen comprised PBMCs, sampled at follow-up. These receptors all stem from a male donor with early-stage non-small cell lung cancer.

This clonotype came up many times. This chain uses TRBV3-1 with TRBJ1-6, with 11 positions matching TRBD1. Germline loops: CDR1 LGHDT, CDR2 YNNKEL (reference sequence). This CDR3 region has 15 residues. Trimming took 4 bases from V and 6 from J; bases not matched to a gene: 2. This CDR3 is CASSPGTGGNSPLHF. Here the CDR3 DNA reads TGTGCCAGCAGCCCAGGGACAGGGGGTAATTCACCCCTCCACTTT.

This clonotype was recorded many times. The J gene is TRBJ2-1, the V gene TRBV24-1; D possibly corresponds to TRBD1 (7 bases). CDR1 and CDR2 from the germline V gene are KGHDR and SFDVKD. V was trimmed by 6 bases and J by 1 base, leaving 15 bases between them. The CDR3 length is 16 residues. The CDR3 DNA is TGTGCCACCAGTTTTGGAGGGGGCGCATCCTACAATGAGCAGTTCTTC. Its protein is CATSFGGGASYNEQFF.

This clonotype has only a few counts. The chain employs TRBV28 and TRBJ2-5; D gene ambiguous. The germline V gene has CDR1 MDHEN and CDR2 SYDVKM. The V end lost 1 base, the J end lost 0 bases, and 3 bases lay between the germline ends. This CDR3 is built from 13 residues. The CDR3 nucleotides read TGTGCCAGCAGTTTATCCCACCAAGAGACCCAGTACTTC. This encodes CASSLSHQETQYF.

This clonotype was seen only a few times. This chain uses TRBV7-2 with TRBJ2-1; D is possibly TRBD1 or TRBD2 (6 bases each). Germline-derived CDR1 and CDR2 are SGHTA and FQGNSA. V shed 1 base and J shed 7 bases, with 11 bases lying between them. The CDR3 has 14 residues. The CDR3 coding sequence is TGTGCCAGCAGCTTAGTGGGGGGCTTGAATGAGCAGTTCTTC. Translated, it gives CASSLVGGLNEQFF. Using reference TRBV7-2 and TRBJ2-1 for the parts outside the CDR3, the full variable domain is GAGVSQSPSNKVTEKGKDVELRCDPISGHTALYWYRQSLGQGLEFLIYFQGNSAPDKSGLPSDRFSAERTGGSVSTLTIQRTQQEDSAVYLCASSLVGGLNEQFFGPGTRLTVL.

This clonotype came up a few times. The chain links TRBV2 to TRBJ2-2; D possibly corresponds to TRBD1 (5 bases). The germline V and J ends were trimmed by 11 bases and 4 bases, with 20 bases remaining between them. This CDR3 has 15 amino acids. Germline CDR1 reads SNHLY; CDR2 reads FYNNEI. The CDR3 DNA is TGTGCCTCCATGGGTAGGGCCAGGGCCACCGGGGAGCTGTTTTTT. Translated: CASMGRARATGELFF.

V usage is TRBV7-2 and J usage is TRBJ2-3, with TRBD2 as a possible D gene (6 bases). The CDR3 totals 15 residues. V was shortened by 4 bases and J by 5 bases, with 16 bases between the two germline ends. CDR1 is SGHTA and CDR2 is FQGNSA in the germline V gene. The CDR3 here is CASSSGLTGGDTQYF. The DNA for the CDR3 is TGTGCCAGCAGCTCTGGCCTCACCGGGGGAGATACGCAGTATTTT.

This clonotype was seen a few times. This chain joins TRBV6-2 or TRBV6-3 and TRBJ1-1; D possibly corresponds to TRBD1 (6 bases). V was cut by 5 bases and J by 4 bases, with 17 bases left in between. This CDR3 is 15 amino acids long. The germline gives CDR1 MNHEY, CDR2 SVGEGT. The CDR3 region has the DNA TGTGCCAGCAGTCAGACAGGAGCGAGGTTCACTGAAGCTTTCTTT. Protein: CASSQTGARFTEAFF.

In its sample, this clonotype was seen many times. The CDR3 nucleotides read TGTGCCAGCAGTCGGGACCACGCGAACACCGGGGAGCTGTTTTTT. Translation gives CASSRDHANTGELFF. The rearrangement uses TRBV12-3 or TRBV12-4 and TRBJ2-2; perhaps D is TRBD1 or TRBD2 (5 bases each). Trimming removed 5 bases from V and 0 bases from J, with 10 bases in between. The CDR3 runs to 15 residues.

This clonotype came up many times. This sequence joins TRBV5-1 and TRBJ2-1; D possibly corresponds to TRBD2 (7 bases). V dropped 4 bases and J dropped 0 bases, with 14 bases sitting between them. The CDR3 sequence is 16 residues long. Germline V gene lookup returns CDR1 SGHRS and CDR2 YFSETQ. The DNA of the CDR3 is TGCGCCAGCAGCGCCGGGGGGCAGAGCTCCTACAATGAGCAGTTCTTC. Amino acid sequence: CASSAGGQSSYNEQFF.

This clonotype was observed a few times. The chain employs TRBV10-3 and TRBJ1-3, with 7 nucleotides matching TRBD1. The CDR3 sequence is 16 residues long. Germline loops: CDR1 ENHRY, CDR2 SYGVKD. J was trimmed by 4 bases and V by 0 bases; bases with no gene match: 6. The CDR3, as DNA: TGTGCCATCAGTGAGTCAAAGGGGGCTGGCGGAAACACCATATATTTT. As protein: CAISESKGAGGNTIYF.

This chain links TRBV28 with TRBJ1-2; 7 bases are a match to TRBD1. Germline V gene lookup returns CDR1 MDHEN and CDR2 SYDVKM. This CDR3 is built from 14 residues. Unmatched junction bases numbered 12, after V lost 6 bases and J lost 8 bases. Written as DNA, the CDR3 is TGTGCCAGCAGCAACCAGGGACAGACAAAGGGCTACACCTTC. It specifies CASSNQGQTKGYTF.

The chain joins TRBV12-3 or TRBV12-4 to TRBJ2-6; D remains ambiguous. V was shortened by 3 bases and J by 0 bases, with 6 bases between the two germline ends. The CDR3 is made up of 15 amino acids. CDR3 loop: CASSFGISGANVLTF. The CDR3 region has the DNA TGTGCCAGCAGTTTTGGGATCTCTGGGGCCAACGTCCTGACTTTC.

This clonotype was seen a handful of times. The chain combines TRBV18 with TRBJ1-1, with a tentative D call TRBD1 (6 bases). Germline V lookup: CDR1 KGHSH, CDR2 LQKENI. Deletions cut 3 bases from V and 6 bases from J, with 20 bases between. The CDR3 is made up of 16 amino acids. CDR3 bases: TGTGCCAGCTCACCTTTCATCGAGGAGGGGGGTGCTGAAGCTTTCTTT. Amino acid sequence: CASSPFIEEGGAEAFF.

This clonotype occurred once. The V call is TRBV12-3 or TRBV12-4, the J call TRBJ1-4; a weak D match, TRBD1 (5 bases). V was trimmed by 2 bases and J by 8 bases, leaving 9 bases between them. This CDR3 region has 13 residues. For the CDR3, the DNA is TGTGCCAGCAGTTTACGGGGCGCGGAAAAACTGTTTTTT. Amino acid sequence: CASSLRGAEKLFF.

This clonotype was detected ten times or more. This sequence joins TRBV29-1 and TRBJ1-2, with no clear D. V lost 6 bases to trimming and J lost 5 bases, with 10 bases between them. The germline V gene encodes CDR1 SQVTM and CDR2 ANQGSEA. This CDR3 has 11 amino acids. CDR3 sequence: CSVRAGYGYTF. CDR3 bases: TGCAGCGTCCGGGCGGGGTATGGCTACACCTTC.

This clonotype was recorded once. One end of the junction varies from germline; a read error may be responsible. The chain uses TRBV28 and TRBJ2-7, with TRBD1 identical over 8 bases. The germline V gene encodes CDR1 MDHEN and CDR2 SYDVKM. CDR3 length equals 12 residues. The CDR3 bases are TGTGCCAGCAGGTTATTACAGGGGGGCTTTTTCTTC. It yields the protein CASRLLQGGFFF.

This clonotype was counted at least ten times. The rearrangement uses TRBV7-9 and TRBJ1-4; 7 nucleotides line up with TRBD1. CDR1 and CDR2 from the germline V gene are SEHNR and FQNEAQ (reference sequence). The CDR3 spans 16 residues. J gave up 0 bases and V 5 bases, and 6 bases lay outside the gene matches. The CDR3 DNA is TGTGCCAGCAGCCGAAATCAGGGGGCAACTAATGAAAAACTGTTTTTT. Residues: CASSRNQGATNEKLFF.

This chain connects TRBV7-6 to TRBJ2-1, with TRBD1 matching over 9 bases. Looked up from germline, CDR1 is SGHVS and CDR2 is FNYEAQ. The CDR3 consists of 14 residues. The V segment lost 1 base and the J segment 8 bases; nucleotides outside the gene matches: 3. CDR3 region: CASSLGDRVDEQFF. The CDR3 DNA sequence: TGTGCCAGCAGCTTAGGGGACAGGGTCGATGAGCAGTTCTTC.

The rearrangement uses TRBV20-1 and TRBJ2-7; D assignment may be TRBD1 or TRBD2 (5 bases each). The CDR3 loop spans 13 amino acids. Per the germline V gene, CDR1 is DFQATT and CDR2 is SNEGSKA (reference sequence). Deletions cut 0 bases from V and 7 bases from J, with 13 bases between. CDR3 DNA: TGCAGTGCTAGAGATGGGGGATTAAGGGAGCAGTACTTC. It yields the protein CSARDGGLREQYF.

This clonotype was seen more than once but under ten times. This sequence joins TRBV27 and TRBJ2-6, with D perhaps matching TRBD1 (5 bases). CDR1 and CDR2 from the germline V gene are MNHEY and SMNVEV (reference sequence). The V gene lost 3 bases and the J gene lost 3 bases, with 15 bases spanning the gap. The CDR3 runs to 17 residues. The chain's CDR3 is CASSFQGLSFGANVLTF. As DNA, the CDR3 is TGTGCCAGCAGTTTTCAGGGCCTCTCATTTGGGGCCAACGTCCTGACTTTC.

This clonotype was recorded at least ten times. The chain employs TRBV5-1 and TRBJ2-4, with a tentative D call TRBD1 (5 bases). Per germline, CDR1 SGHRS and CDR2 YFSETQ. V was cut by 0 bases and J by 6 bases, with 10 bases left in between. The CDR3 has 14 residues. The CDR3 DNA is TGCGCCAGCAGCTTGGCTAAGCAGGGAAACATTCAGTACTTC. Its protein product is CASSLAKQGNIQYF.

This clonotype showed up many times. This chain links TRBV20-1 with TRBJ2-7; TRBD2 aligns across 11 bases. CDR1 and CDR2 from the germline V gene are DFQATT and SNEGSKA (reference sequence). The trim removed 0 bases at V and 0 bases at J, leaving 7 bases unmatched. This CDR3 region has 17 residues. The CDR3 nucleotides read TGCAGTGCTAGAGATATACTAGCGGGGGCCGACTCCTACGAGCAGTACTTC. This gives the protein CSARDILAGADSYEQYF.

This clonotype was counted between two and nine times. J is TRBJ2-5 and V is TRBV25-1, with 7 bases matching TRBD2. The CDR3 has 15 amino acids. The trim removed 4 bases at V and 5 bases at J, leaving 10 bases unmatched. Germline assignment: CDR1 MGHDK and CDR2 SYGVNS. DNA of the CDR3: TGTGCCAGCAGTGCCCCTTCTTGGGGGGGTGAGACCCAGTACTTC. This gives the protein CASSAPSWGGETQYF.

The chain combines TRBV6-2 or TRBV6-3 with TRBJ1-2; possible D gene TRBD1, 6 bases. The CDR3 has 16 residues. V gave up 4 bases and J gave up 2 bases, with 17 bases separating them. Germline V gene lookup returns CDR1 MNHEY and CDR2 SVGEGT. CDR3 DNA sequence: TGTGCCAGCAGTTCTCCCACAGGGTATAAGAACTATGGCTACACCTTC. It is translated as CASSSPTGYKNYGYTF.

This clonotype turned up a few times. The rearrangement links TRBV7-2 to TRBJ2-3; tentatively, D is TRBD2 (6 bases). In germline, CDR1 is SGHTA, CDR2 FQGNSA. This CDR3 spans 14 amino acids. V was cut by 2 bases and J by 4 bases, with 10 bases left in between. The CDR3 here is CASSLSRGADTQYF. The CDR3 coding sequence is TGTGCCAGCAGCTTAAGTCGCGGGGCAGATACGCAGTATTTT. Supplemented by reference TRBV7-2 and TRBJ2-3, the full variable domain reads GAGVSQSPSNKVTEKGKDVELRCDPISGHTALYWYRQSLGQGLEFLIYFQGNSAPDKSGLPSDRFSAERTGGSVSTLTIQRTQQEDSAVYLCASSLSRGADTQYFGPGTRLTVL.

In regard to this clonotype: This may stem from a read error, because a much larger clone lies one nucleotide away. The DNA of the CDR3 is TGCGCCAGCAGCCAAGCAACCACAGATACGCAGTATTTT. As protein: CASSQATTDTQYF. This chain links TRBV4-1 with TRBJ2-3; D unclear. V gave up 1 base and J gave up 2 bases, with 4 bases separating them. CDR3 length: 13 amino acids. CDR1 MGHRA and CDR2 YSYEKL come from the germline V gene.

At least ten counts were recorded for this clonotype. V is TRBV4-1 and J is TRBJ2-5, with D uncertain. V lost 2 bases and J 1 base, leaving 17 bases between the germline ends. Germline CDR1 is MGHRA and CDR2 is YSYEKL. The CDR3 length is 17 residues. Here the CDR3 reads CASSQSRWGYSQETQYF. The CDR3 DNA is TGCGCCAGCAGCCAATCAAGGTGGGGTTACTCCCAAGAGACCCAGTACTTC.

This clonotype was counted ten times or more. The V and J genes are TRBV7-9 and TRBJ2-7; D is undetermined. The germline V and J ends were trimmed by 4 bases and 3 bases, with 7 bases remaining between them. From germline, CDR1 is SEHNR and CDR2 FQNEAQ (reference sequence). The CDR3 is 12 amino acids. The CDR3 bases are TGTGCCAGCAGCTCCCTGGACTACGAGCAGTACTTC. Amino acids: CASSSLDYEQYF.

This chain links TRBV9 with TRBJ2-3; D unclear. The CDR3 length is 14 residues. Trimming shortened V by 0 bases and J by 2 bases, and 7 bases separated the two germline ends. Looked up from germline, CDR1 is SGDLS and CDR2 is YYNGEE. CDR3 loop: CASSVDGFTDTQYF. In DNA, the CDR3 is TGTGCCAGCAGCGTAGATGGGTTCACAGATACGCAGTATTTT. The variable domain in full, with the rest retrieved from reference TRBV9 and TRBJ2-3, is DSGVTQTPKHLITATGQRVTLRCSPRSGDLSVYWYQQSLDQGLQFLIQYYNGEERAKGNILERFSAQQFPDLHSELNLSSLELGDSALYFCASSVDGFTDTQYFGPGTRLTVL.